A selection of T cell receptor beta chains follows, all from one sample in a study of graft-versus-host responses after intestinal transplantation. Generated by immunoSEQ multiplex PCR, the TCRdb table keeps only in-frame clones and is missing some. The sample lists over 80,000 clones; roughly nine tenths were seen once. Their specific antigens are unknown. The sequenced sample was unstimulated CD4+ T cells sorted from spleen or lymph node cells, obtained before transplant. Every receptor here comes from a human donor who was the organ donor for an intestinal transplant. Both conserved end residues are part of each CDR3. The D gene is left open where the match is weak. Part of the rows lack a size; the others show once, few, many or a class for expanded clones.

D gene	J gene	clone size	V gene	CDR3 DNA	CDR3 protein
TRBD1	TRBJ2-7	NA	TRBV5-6	TGTGCCAGCAGCCCGGGACAGGGAGTTCCCTACGAGCAGTACTTC	CASSPGQGVPYEQYF
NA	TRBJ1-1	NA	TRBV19	TGTGCCAGTAGTATAAAGCCTGGCACTGAAGCTTTCTTT	CASSIKPGTEAFF
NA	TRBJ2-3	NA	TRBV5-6	TGTGCCAGCAGCAAAAGGGACATATCGACAGATACGCAGTATTTT	CASSKRDISTDTQYF
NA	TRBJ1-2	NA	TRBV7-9	TGTGCCAGCAGCTTTGGGTCCCGCGGGTATGGCTACACCTTC	CASSFGSRGYGYTF
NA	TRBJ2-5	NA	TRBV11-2	TGTGCCAGCAGCGAGGGGGGGGGACCGGAGACCCAGTACTTC	CASSEGGGPETQYF
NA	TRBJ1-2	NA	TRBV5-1	TGCGCCAGCAGACGCCATGGCGGATATGGCTACACCTTC	CASRRHGGYGYTF
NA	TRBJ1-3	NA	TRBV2	TGTGCCAGCAGTCTCGGACACCTTGGAAACACCATATATTTT	CASSLGHLGNTIYF
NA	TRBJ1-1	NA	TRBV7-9	TGTGCCAGCAGCCGATATGGCGGTACAGGGTGGGCTGAAGCTTTCTTT	CASSRYGGTGWAEAFF
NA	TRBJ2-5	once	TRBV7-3	TGTGCCAGCAGCTTATCCCAGCAAGAGACCCAGTACTTC	CASSLSQQETQYF
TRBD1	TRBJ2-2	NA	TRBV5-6	TGTGCCAGCAGCTTCTTACAGGGGAAAACCGGGGAGCTGTTTTTT	CASSFLQGKTGELFF
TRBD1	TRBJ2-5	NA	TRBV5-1	TGCGCCAGCAGCGCCACAGGGGGAAGAGGAGAGACCCAGTACTTC	CASSATGGRGETQYF
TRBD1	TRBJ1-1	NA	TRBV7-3	TGTGCCAGCAGTCCGACAGGGGAGGACACTGAAGCTTTCTTT	CASSPTGEDTEAFF
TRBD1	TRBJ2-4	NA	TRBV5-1	TGCGCCAGCAGCCTGACAGGGGGAGGCCAGTGGGACATTCAGTACTTC	CASSLTGGGQWDIQYF